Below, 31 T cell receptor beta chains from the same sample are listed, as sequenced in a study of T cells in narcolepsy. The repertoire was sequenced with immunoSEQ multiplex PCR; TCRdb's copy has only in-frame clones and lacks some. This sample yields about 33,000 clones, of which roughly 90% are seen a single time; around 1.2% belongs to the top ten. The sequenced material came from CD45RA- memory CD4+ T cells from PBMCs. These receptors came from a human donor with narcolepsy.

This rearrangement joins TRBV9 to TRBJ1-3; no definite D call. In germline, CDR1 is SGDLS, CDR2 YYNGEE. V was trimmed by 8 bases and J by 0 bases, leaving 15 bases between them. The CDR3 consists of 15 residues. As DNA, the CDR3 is TGTGCCAGTAATAACGACGGGGACTCTGGAAACACCATATATTTT. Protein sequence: CASNNDGDSGNTIYF.

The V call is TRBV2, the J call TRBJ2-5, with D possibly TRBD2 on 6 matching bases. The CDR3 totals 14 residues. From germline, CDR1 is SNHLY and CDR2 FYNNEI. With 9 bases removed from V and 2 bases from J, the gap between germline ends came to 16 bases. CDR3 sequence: CASKESLAQETQYF. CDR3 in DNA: TGTGCCAGTAAAGAATCACTAGCTCAAGAGACCCAGTACTTC.

The DNA for the CDR3 is TGTGCCAGCAGTTTAGACAGGTTATTGCAGTTCTTC. Translated, it gives CASSLDRLLQFF. V and J are TRBV27 and TRBJ2-1; the D gene is possibly TRBD1 (6 bases). The length of the CDR3 is 12 residues. Germline V gives CDR1 MNHEY, CDR2 SMNVEV (reference sequence). Deletions cut 2 bases from V and 12 bases from J, with 11 bases between.

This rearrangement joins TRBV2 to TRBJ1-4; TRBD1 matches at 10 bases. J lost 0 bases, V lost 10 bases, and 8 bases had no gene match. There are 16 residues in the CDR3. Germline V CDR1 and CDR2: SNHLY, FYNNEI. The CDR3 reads CAIGGQGPTTNEKLFF. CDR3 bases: TGTGCCATCGGGGGACAGGGGCCTACAACTAATGAAAAACTGTTTTTT.

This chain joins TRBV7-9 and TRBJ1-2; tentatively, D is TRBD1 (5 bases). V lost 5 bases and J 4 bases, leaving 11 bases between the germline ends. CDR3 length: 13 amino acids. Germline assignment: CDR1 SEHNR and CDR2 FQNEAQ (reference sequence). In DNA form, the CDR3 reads TGTGCCAGCAGCCAGAGGGACGGCTATGGCTACACCTTC. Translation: CASSQRDGYGYTF. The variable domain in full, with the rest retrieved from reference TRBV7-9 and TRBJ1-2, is DTGVSQNPRHKITKRGQNVTFRCDPISEHNRLYWYRQTLGQGPEFLTYFQNEAQLEKSRLLSDRFSAERPKGSFSTLEIQRTEQGDSAMYLCASSQRDGYGYTFGSGTRLTVV.

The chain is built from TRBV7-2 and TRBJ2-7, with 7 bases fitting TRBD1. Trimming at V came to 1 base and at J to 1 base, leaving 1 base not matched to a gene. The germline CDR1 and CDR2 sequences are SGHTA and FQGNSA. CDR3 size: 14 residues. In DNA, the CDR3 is TGTGCCAGCAGCTTAGGGGGACAGTCCTACGAGCAGTACTTC. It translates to CASSLGGQSYEQYF.

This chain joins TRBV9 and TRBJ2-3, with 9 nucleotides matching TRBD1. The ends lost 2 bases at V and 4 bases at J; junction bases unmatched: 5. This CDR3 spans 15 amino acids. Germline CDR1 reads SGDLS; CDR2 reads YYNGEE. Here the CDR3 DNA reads TGTGCCAGCAGCGTGGGGACAGGGTCAGCAGATACGCAGTATTTT. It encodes CASSVGTGSADTQYF.

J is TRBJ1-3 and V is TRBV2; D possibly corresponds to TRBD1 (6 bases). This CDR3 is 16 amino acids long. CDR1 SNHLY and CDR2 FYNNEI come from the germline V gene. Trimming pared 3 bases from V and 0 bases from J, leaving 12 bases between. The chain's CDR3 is CASSDDRPNSGNTIYF. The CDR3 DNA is TGTGCCAGCAGTGACGACAGGCCCAACTCTGGAAACACCATATATTTT.

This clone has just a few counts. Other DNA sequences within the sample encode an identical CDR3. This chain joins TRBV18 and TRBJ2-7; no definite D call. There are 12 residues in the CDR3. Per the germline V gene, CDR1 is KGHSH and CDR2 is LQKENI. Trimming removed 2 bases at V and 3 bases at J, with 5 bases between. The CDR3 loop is CASSPGGYEQYF. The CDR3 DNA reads TGTGCCAGCTCACCAGGCGGCTACGAGCAGTACTTC. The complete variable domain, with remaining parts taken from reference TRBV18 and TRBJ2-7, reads NAGVMQNPRHLVRRRGQEARLRCSPMKGHSHVYWYRQLPEEGLKFMVYLQKENIIDESGMPKERFSAEFPKEGPSILRIQQVVRGDSAAYFCASSPGGYEQYFGPGTRLTVT.

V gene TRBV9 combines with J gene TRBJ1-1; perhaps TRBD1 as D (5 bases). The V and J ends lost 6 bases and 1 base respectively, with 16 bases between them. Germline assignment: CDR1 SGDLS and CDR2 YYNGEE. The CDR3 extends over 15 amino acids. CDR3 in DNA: TGTGCCAGCACCCCCGCAGGGACCCAGAACACTGAAGCTTTCTTT. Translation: CASTPAGTQNTEAFF. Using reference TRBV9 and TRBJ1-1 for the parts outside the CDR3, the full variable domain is DSGVTQTPKHLITATGQRVTLRCSPRSGDLSVYWYQQSLDQGLQFLIQYYNGEERAKGNILERFSAQQFPDLHSELNLSSLELGDSALYFCASTPAGTQNTEAFFGQGTRLTVV.

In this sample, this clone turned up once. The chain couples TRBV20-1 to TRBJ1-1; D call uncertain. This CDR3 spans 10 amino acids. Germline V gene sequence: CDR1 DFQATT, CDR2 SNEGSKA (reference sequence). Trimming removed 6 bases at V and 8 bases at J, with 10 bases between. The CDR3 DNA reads TGCAGTGCCGCCCTCCGCGAAGCTTTCTTT. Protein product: CSAALREAFF.

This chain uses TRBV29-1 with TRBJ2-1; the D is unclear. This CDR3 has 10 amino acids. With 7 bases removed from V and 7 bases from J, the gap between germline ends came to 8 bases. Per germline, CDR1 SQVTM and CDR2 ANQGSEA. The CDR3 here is CSATINEQFF. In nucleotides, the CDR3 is TGCAGCGCTACGATTAATGAGCAGTTCTTC.

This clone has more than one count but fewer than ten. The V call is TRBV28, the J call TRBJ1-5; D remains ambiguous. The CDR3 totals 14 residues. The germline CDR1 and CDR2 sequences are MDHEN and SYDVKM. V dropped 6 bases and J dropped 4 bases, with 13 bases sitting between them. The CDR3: CASRLPDSNQPQHF. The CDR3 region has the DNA TGTGCCAGCAGATTGCCAGACTCTAATCAGCCCCAGCATTTT.

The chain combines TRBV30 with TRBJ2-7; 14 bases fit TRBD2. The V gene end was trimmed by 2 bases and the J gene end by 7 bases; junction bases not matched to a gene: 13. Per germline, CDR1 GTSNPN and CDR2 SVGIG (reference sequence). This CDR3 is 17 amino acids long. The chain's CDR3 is CAWSTGTGLAGVGEQYF. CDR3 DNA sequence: TGTGCCTGGAGTACGGGAACGGGACTAGCGGGAGTGGGAGAGCAGTACTTC. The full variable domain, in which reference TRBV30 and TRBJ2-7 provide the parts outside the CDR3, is SQTIHQWPATLVQPVGSPLSLECTVEGTSNPNLYWYRQAAGRGLQLLFYSVGIGQISSEVPQNLSASRPQDRQFILSSKKLLLSDSGFYLCAWSTGTGLAGVGEQYFGPGTRLTVT.

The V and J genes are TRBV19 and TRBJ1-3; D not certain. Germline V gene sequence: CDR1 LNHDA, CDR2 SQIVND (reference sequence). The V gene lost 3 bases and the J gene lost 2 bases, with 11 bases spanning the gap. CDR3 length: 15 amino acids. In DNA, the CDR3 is TGTGCCAGTAGTATGCATACCGGGCCTGGAAACACCATATATTTT. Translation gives CASSMHTGPGNTIYF.

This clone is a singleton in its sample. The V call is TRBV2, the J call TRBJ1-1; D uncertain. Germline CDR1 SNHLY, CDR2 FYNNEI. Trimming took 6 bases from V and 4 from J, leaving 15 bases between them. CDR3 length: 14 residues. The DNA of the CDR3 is TGTGCCAGCAGGGTAGGGAATCACGGCACTGAAGCTTTCTTT. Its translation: CASRVGNHGTEAFF.

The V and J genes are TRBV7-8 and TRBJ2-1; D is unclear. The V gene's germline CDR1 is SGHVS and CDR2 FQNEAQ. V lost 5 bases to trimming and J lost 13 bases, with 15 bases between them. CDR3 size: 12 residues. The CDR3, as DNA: TGTGCCAGCAGCCTTGAAGGATCATACCAGTTCTTC. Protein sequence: CASSLEGSYQFF.

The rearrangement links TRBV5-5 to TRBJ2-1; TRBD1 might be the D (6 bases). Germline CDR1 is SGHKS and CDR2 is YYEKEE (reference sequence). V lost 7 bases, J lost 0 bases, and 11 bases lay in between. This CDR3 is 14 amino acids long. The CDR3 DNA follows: TGTGCCAGCCACAGGGCCAGCTCCTACAATGAGCAGTTCTTC. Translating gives CASHRASSYNEQFF. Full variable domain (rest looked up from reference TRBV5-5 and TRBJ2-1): DAGVTQSPTHLIKTRGQQVTLRCSPISGHKSVSWYQQVLGQGPQFIFQYYEKEERGRGNFPDRFSARQFPNYSSELNVNALLLGDSALYLCASHRASSYNEQFFGPGTRLTVL.

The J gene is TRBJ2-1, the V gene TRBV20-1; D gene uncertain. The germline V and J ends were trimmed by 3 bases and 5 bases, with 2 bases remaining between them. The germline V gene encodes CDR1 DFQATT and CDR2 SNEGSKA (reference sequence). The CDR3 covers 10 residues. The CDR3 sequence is CSASDNEQFF. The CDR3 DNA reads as TGCAGTGCTAGCGACAATGAGCAGTTCTTC.

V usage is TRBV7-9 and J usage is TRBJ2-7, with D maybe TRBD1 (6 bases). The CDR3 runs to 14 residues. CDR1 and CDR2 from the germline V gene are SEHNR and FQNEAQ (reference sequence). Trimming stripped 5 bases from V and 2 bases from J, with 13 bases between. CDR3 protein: CASSPLRGTYEQYF. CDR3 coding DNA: TGTGCCAGCAGCCCACTCAGGGGTACCTACGAGCAGTACTTC.

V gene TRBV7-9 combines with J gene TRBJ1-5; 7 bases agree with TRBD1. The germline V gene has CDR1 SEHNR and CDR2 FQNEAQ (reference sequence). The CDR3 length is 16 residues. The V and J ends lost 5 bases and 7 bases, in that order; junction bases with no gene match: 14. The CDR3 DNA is TGTGCCAGCAGCCCAGACACGGACAGGCGATGGCAGCCCCAGCATTTT. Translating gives CASSPDTDRRWQPQHF. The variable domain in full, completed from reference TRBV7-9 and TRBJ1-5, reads DTGVSQNPRHKITKRGQNVTFRCDPISEHNRLYWYRQTLGQGPEFLTYFQNEAQLEKSRLLSDRFSAERPKGSFSTLEIQRTEQGDSAMYLCASSPDTDRRWQPQHFGDGTRLSIL.

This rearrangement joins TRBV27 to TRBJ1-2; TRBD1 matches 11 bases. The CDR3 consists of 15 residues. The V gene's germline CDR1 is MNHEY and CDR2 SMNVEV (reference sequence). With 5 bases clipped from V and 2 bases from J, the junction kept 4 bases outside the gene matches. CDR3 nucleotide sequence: TGTGCCAGCAGTCGGGACAGGGGGAGGAACTATGGCTACACCTTC. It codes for CASSRDRGRNYGYTF.

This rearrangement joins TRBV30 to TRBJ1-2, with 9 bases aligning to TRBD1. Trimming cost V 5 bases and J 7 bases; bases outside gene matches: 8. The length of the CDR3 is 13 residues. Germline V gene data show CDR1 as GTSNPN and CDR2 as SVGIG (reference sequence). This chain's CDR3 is CAWGDREVSGYTF. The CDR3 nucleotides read TGTGCCTGGGGGGACAGGGAAGTTAGTGGCTACACCTTC. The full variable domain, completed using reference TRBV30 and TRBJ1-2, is SQTIHQWPATLVQPVGSPLSLECTVEGTSNPNLYWYRQAAGRGLQLLFYSVGIGQISSEVPQNLSASRPQDRQFILSSKKLLLSDSGFYLCAWGDREVSGYTFGSGTRLTVV.

DNA for the CDR3: TGTGCCTGGAGTGTAGATAGGGACTATGGCTACACCTTC. Encoded protein: CAWSVDRDYGYTF. V gene TRBV30 combines with J gene TRBJ1-2; D remains ambiguous. The V and J ends lost 0 bases and 3 bases respectively, with 8 bases between them. CDR1 is GTSNPN, CDR2 SVGIG, per germline (reference sequence). The length of the CDR3 is 13 residues.

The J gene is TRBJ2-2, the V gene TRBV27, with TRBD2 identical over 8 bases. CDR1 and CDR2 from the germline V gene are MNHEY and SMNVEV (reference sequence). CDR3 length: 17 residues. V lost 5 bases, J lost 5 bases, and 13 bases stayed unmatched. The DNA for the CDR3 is TGTGCCAGCAGTCCCTTTGGGGCGGGGGGTTTAACCGGGGAGCTGTTTTTT. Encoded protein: CASSPFGAGGLTGELFF.

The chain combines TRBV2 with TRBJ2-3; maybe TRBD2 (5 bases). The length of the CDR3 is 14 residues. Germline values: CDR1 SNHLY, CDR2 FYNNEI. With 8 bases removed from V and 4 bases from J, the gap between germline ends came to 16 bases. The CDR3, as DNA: TGTGCCAGCTCCCTTAGACTACTCCCAGATACGCAGTATTTT. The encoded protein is CASSLRLLPDTQYF. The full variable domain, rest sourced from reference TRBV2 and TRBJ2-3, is EPEVTQTPSHQVTQMGQEVILRCVPISNHLYFYWYRQILGQKVEFLVSFYNNEISEKSEIFDDQFSVERPDGSNFTLKIRSTKLEDSAMYFCASSLRLLPDTQYFGPGTRLTVL.

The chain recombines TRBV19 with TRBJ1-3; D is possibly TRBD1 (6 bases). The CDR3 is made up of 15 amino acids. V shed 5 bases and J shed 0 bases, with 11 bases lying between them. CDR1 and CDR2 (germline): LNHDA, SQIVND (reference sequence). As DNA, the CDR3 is TGTGCCAGTAGTGTCGACAGGTACTCTGGAAACACCATATATTTT. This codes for CASSVDRYSGNTIYF.

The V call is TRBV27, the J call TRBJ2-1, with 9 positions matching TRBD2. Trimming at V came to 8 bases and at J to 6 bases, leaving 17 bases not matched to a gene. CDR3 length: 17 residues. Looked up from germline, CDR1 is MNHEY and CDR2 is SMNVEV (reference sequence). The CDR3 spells CASFYSGGLTRVNEQFF. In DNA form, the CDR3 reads TGTGCCAGCTTCTATAGCGGGGGTTTAACCCGGGTCAATGAGCAGTTCTTC.

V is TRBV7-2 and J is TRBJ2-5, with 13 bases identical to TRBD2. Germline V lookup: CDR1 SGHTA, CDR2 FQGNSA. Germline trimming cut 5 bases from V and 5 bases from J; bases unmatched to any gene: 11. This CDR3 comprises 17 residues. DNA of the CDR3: TGTGCCAGCAGCATAGACTCACTAGCGGGGGGGCTGGAGACCCAGTACTTC. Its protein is CASSIDSLAGGLETQYF.

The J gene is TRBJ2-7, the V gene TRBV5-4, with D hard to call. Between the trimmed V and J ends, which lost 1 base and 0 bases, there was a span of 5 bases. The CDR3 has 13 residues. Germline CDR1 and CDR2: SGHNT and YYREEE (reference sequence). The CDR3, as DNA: TGTGCCAGCAGCTTGCAGCCCTCCTACGAGCAGTACTTC. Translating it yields CASSLQPSYEQYF. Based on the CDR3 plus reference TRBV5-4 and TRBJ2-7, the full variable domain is ETGVTQSPTHLIKTRGQQVTLRCSSQSGHNTVSWYQQALGQGPQFIFQYYREEENGRGNFPPRFSGLQFPNYSSELNVNALELDDSALYLCASSLQPSYEQYFGPGTRLTVT.

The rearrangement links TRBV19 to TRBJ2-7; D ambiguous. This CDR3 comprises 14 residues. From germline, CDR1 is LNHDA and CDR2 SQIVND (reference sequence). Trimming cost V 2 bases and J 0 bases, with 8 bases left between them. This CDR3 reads CASSIIASSYEQYF. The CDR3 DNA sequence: TGTGCCAGTAGTATAATAGCTAGCTCCTACGAGCAGTACTTC.